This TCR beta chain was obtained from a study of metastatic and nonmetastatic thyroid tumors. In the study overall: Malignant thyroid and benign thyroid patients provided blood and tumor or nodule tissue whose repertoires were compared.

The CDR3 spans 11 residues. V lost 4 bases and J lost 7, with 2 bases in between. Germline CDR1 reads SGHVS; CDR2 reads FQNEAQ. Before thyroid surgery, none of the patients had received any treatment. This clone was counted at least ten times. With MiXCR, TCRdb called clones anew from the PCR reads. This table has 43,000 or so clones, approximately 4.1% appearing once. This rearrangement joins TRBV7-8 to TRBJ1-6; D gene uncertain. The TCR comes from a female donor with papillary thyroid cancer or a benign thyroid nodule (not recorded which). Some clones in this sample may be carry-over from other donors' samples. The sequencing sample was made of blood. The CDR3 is CASSSNSPLHF. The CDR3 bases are TGTGCCAGCAGCTCAAATTCACCCCTCCACTTT.